These 3 T cell receptor beta chains were all obtained from the same sample, sequenced in a study of CD8+CD57+ T cells in acquired aplastic anemia. Individuals selected for sequencing had exhibited CD8+CD57+ cell expansion on flow cytometry. Genomic DNA templated the TCR beta VDJ and CDR3 profiling. One entry per CDR3 protein results from TCRdb running MiXCR on the reads. The table includes under 350,000 distinct CDR3 sequences, roughly 53% detected once. Sequenced sample: sorted CD4+, CD8+, or CD8+CD57+ T cells (not recorded which) from PBMCs. These receptors originate from a human donor with aplastic anemia.

This clonotype occurred many times. V and J are TRBV7-2 and TRBJ2-7; unclear D gene. Deletions cut 2 bases from V and 0 bases from J, with 2 bases between. Germline V gene sequence: CDR1 SGHTA, CDR2 FQGNSA. The CDR3 sequence is 12 residues long. In DNA form, the CDR3 reads TGTGCCAGCAGCTTAAACTCCTACGAGCAGTACTTC. This gives the protein CASSLNSYEQYF.

The genes are TRBV2 and TRBJ2-2; TRBD1 is a possible D gene (6 bases). Looked up from germline, CDR1 is SNHLY and CDR2 is FYNNEI. Trimming stripped 3 bases from V and 0 bases from J, with 8 bases between. The CDR3 has 15 amino acids. The CDR3 DNA follows: TGTGCCAGCAGTGAGGGGGACACGAACACCGGGGAGCTGTTTTTT. The encoded protein is CASSEGDTNTGELFF.

This clonotype was counted many times. This chain links TRBV20-1 with TRBJ2-2; TRBD2 aligns across 7 bases. This CDR3 contains 15 residues. CDR1 DFQATT and CDR2 SNEGSKA come from the germline V gene (reference sequence). After removal of 3 bases from V and 1 base from J, the junction contained 5 bases not matched to a gene. As DNA, the CDR3 is TGCAGTGCTAGTGGCGAGCGGGGGAACACCGGGGAGCTGTTTTTT. Its translation is CSASGERGNTGELFF.